The present T cell receptor beta chain was sequenced within a study of shared clonotypes between healthy human individuals. The CDR3 is 14 residues long. The V gene's germline CDR1 is SGHTA and CDR2 FQGNSA. V was clipped by 5 bases and J by 5 bases; unmatched bases: 6. The sample holds one count of this clone. Data came from immunoSEQ multiplex PCR; TCRdb stores just in-frame clones and leaves some out. Among 2.3 million or so clones listed, 90% to 95% were seen once. This receptor was taken from a man aged 18 to 30 in good health. Some clones in this sample may be carry-over from other donors' samples. The sample comprised naive CD4+ T cells from PBMCs. Subset described: CD45RA+ positively selected. The V call is TRBV7-2, the J call TRBJ1-3; 7 nucleotides agree with TRBD1. This chain's CDR3 is CASSPRQGRNTIYF. The CDR3 region has the DNA TGTGCCAGCAGCCCCCGACAGGGTCGAAACACCATATATTTT.